This T cell receptor (beta chain) was identified during a study of blood T cells in healthy people across ages. General observations from the study: Estimates of diversity drawn from one million T cells were considered underestimates.

Trimming cost V 3 bases and J 8 bases; bases outside gene matches: 3. The CDR3 is made up of 12 amino acids. Germline CDR1 reads SEHNR; CDR2 reads FQNEAQ (reference sequence). With regard to this clonotype: Its antigen is currently unknown.

A sample-barcoded 5' primer and a J-beta primer mix were used in a second PCR of roughly 7 to 12 cycles. A single record per CDR3 protein comes from TCRdb applying MiXCR to the 5' RACE reads. The repertoire has under 950,000 distinct CDR3 sequences, about 20% of them found once; the top ten carry about 22%. The sequenced sample was blood. The receptor's source is a man between 65 and 85 years old in good health. The chain recombines TRBV7-9 with TRBJ1-2, with TRBD1 matching 7 bases. The CDR3 spells CASSFGTVGYTF. Here the CDR3 DNA reads TGTGCCAGCAGCTTCGGGACAGTCGGCTACACCTTC.